A single sample gave rise to the 31 T cell receptor beta chains below, sequenced in a study of immune heterogeneity within non-small cell lung tumors. In a multiplex PCR, 32 V and 13 J primers amplified TCR beta CDR3. Via MiXCR, TCRdb re-called the multiplex PCR reads, giving one row per CDR3 protein. Here the sample spans approximately 3,300 distinct CDR3 sequences, about half being singletons. Bulk tumor genomic DNA, 500 to 750 ng per sample, was used as template. While surgery was under way, several biopsies spaced far apart were taken per primary tumor. Those enrolled were patients newly diagnosed with untreated non-small cell lung cancer and undergoing curative surgery. What was sequenced was lung tumor tissue. These receptor sequences come from a man in his 60s with non-small cell lung cancer.

This clonotype is labeled as medium-sized. The chain uses TRBV5-5 and TRBJ1-5, with 9 bases identical to TRBD1. V lost 2 bases to trimming and J lost 5 bases; unmatched junction nucleotides: 5. This CDR3 spans 15 amino acids. CDR1 is SGHKS and CDR2 is YYEKEE in the germline V gene (reference sequence). For the CDR3, the DNA is TGTGCCAGCAGCTTTGGGACAGGGAGGGATCAGCCCCAGCATTTT. It translates to CASSFGTGRDQPQHF.

This clonotype counts as medium-sized (0.01 to 0.1%). The V call is TRBV19, the J call TRBJ1-1; D remains unclear. Germline lookup yields CDR1 LNHDA and CDR2 SQIVND (reference sequence). The CDR3 spans 11 residues. Trimming pared 6 bases from V and 3 bases from J, leaving 5 bases between. The CDR3 nucleotides read TGTGCCAGTAGCAAGCACACTGAAGCTTTCTTT. It is translated as CASSKHTEAFF.

Judged by abundance, this clonotype is medium-sized (0.01 to 0.1%). The genes are TRBV24-1 and TRBJ2-1, with a weak D call TRBD2 (6 bases). Between the trimmed V and J ends, which lost 10 bases and 8 bases, there was a span of 17 bases. The CDR3 extends over 13 amino acids. Germline loops: CDR1 KGHDR, CDR2 SFDVKD. CDR3 nucleotide sequence: TGTGCCACTCGGGAGAGTAGTCGGGATGAGCAGTTCTTC. Protein: CATRESSRDEQFF.

This clonotype is categorized as medium-sized (0.01 to 0.1%). This chain uses TRBV7-2 with TRBJ2-3; 14 bases match TRBD2. The CDR3 contains 15 residues. J was trimmed by 4 bases and V by 5 bases; bases with no gene match: 2. Germline V lookup: CDR1 SGHTA, CDR2 FQGNSA. The CDR3 protein is CASSQTSGRADTQYF. CDR3 in DNA: TGTGCCAGCAGCCAGACTAGCGGGAGGGCAGATACGCAGTATTTT.

This chain connects TRBV6-2 or TRBV6-3 to TRBJ1-2; 9 positions agree with TRBD1. CDR1 MNHEY and CDR2 SVGEGT come from the germline V gene. CDR3 size: 17 residues. J was trimmed by 3 bases and V by 7 bases; bases with no gene match: 15. The CDR3 region has the DNA TGTGCCAGCATCACCCTTTGGGACAGGGTACGTGACTATGGCTACACCTTC. Translation gives CASITLWDRVRDYGYTF.

This clonotype is large by share. The chain recombines TRBV11-2 with TRBJ1-3; D remains ambiguous. Germline CDR1 SGHAT, CDR2 FQNNGV. The CDR3 is 16 amino acids. With 2 bases removed from V and 0 bases from J, the gap between germline ends came to 11 bases. CDR3 nucleotides: TGTGCCAGCAGCTTACGAGCAGGCGTCTCTGGAAACACCATATATTTT. Encoded protein: CASSLRAGVSGNTIYF.

By its share, this clonotype is large (0.1 to 1%). The rearrangement uses TRBV11-2 and TRBJ2-3, with D unclear. Germline loops: CDR1 SGHAT, CDR2 FQNNGV. CDR3 length: 15 residues. The V gene lost 4 bases and the J gene lost 0 bases, with 11 bases spanning the gap. The DNA of the CDR3 is TGTGCCAGCAGCTCGGAGTACACTAGCACAGATACGCAGTATTTT. Translation gives CASSSEYTSTDTQYF.

This sequence joins TRBV5-6 and TRBJ2-7, with 9 positions matching TRBD2. There are 16 residues in the CDR3. With V trimmed by 3 bases and J by 2 bases, 9 bases remained unmatched. Germline V gene data show CDR1 as SGHDT and CDR2 as YYEEEE. The CDR3 nucleotides read TGTGCCAGCAGCTATTTCAGAGCGGGAGGAACCTACGAGCAGTACTTC. Translating gives CASSYFRAGGTYEQYF.

The CDR3 is CASRPLGTAVQETQYF. The DNA for the CDR3 is TGTGCCAGCAGGCCACTAGGGACAGCAGTTCAAGAGACCCAGTACTTC. The chain couples TRBV6-2 or TRBV6-3 to TRBJ2-5, with TRBD1 matching over 7 bases. This CDR3 has 16 residues. Germline trimming cut 6 bases from V and 2 bases from J; bases unmatched to any gene: 12. The V gene's germline CDR1 is MNHEY and CDR2 SVGEGT.

By sample fraction, this clonotype is large. The genes are TRBV2 and TRBJ2-7, with 9 bases aligning to TRBD1. CDR3 size: 12 residues. V gave up 8 bases and J gave up 5 bases; unmatched junction bases: 4. Germline V gives CDR1 SNHLY, CDR2 FYNNEI. The CDR3 reads CASGQGSHEQYF. The CDR3 DNA reads as TGTGCCAGCGGACAGGGGAGTCACGAGCAGTACTTC.

CDR3 amino acids: CSAKYLGQTNTEAFF. The CDR3 DNA reads TGCAGTGCTAAATACTTGGGACAGACGAACACTGAAGCTTTCTTT. The chain has TRBV20-1 and TRBJ1-1; TRBD1 aligns across 7 bases. The germline V gene has CDR1 DFQATT and CDR2 SNEGSKA (reference sequence). V trimming: 4 bases; J trimming: 1 base; junction bases outside the gene matches: 9. This CDR3 comprises 15 residues.

The chain joins TRBV14 to TRBJ1-1, with unresolved D. This CDR3 comprises 14 residues. Germline V gene data show CDR1 as SGHDN and CDR2 as FVKESK. The V end was cut by 0 bases, the J end by 1 base, with 6 bases between. For the CDR3, the DNA is TGTGCCAGCAGCCAAGATACGGCGAACACTGAAGCTTTCTTT. Protein product: CASSQDTANTEAFF.

This clonotype occurred once. The V call is TRBV6-9, the J call TRBJ2-7; D not certain. Germline CDR1 is MNHGY and CDR2 is SVAAGI. V was trimmed by 3 bases and J by 0 bases, leaving 6 bases between them. This CDR3 is built from 13 residues. This CDR3 reads CASSYLNSYEQYF. Here the CDR3 DNA reads TGTGCCAGCAGTTACCTCAACTCCTACGAGCAGTACTTC.

The chain links TRBV30 to TRBJ1-4, with TRBD1 identical over 7 bases. With V trimmed by 0 bases and J by 17 bases, 9 bases remained unmatched. Germline CDR1 and CDR2: GTSNPN and SVGIG (reference sequence). This CDR3 contains 12 residues. The CDR3 region is CAWSVEPDRRFF. The CDR3 DNA follows: TGTGCCTGGAGTGTAGAGCCGGACAGGCGCTTTTTT.

This clonotype showed up many times. The CDR3 reads CASRGTGKNIQYF. The CDR3 nucleotides are TGTGCCAGCAGAGGGACAGGGAAAAACATTCAGTACTTC. The gene calls are TRBV6-1 and TRBJ2-4; the match to TRBD1 covers 9 bases. Germline CDR1 reads MNHNS; CDR2 reads SASEGT. With 6 bases clipped from V and 4 bases from J, the junction kept 1 base outside the gene matches. The CDR3 length is 13 residues.

The chain couples TRBV2 to TRBJ1-5; D gene ambiguous. Germline V gene lookup returns CDR1 SNHLY and CDR2 FYNNEI. The CDR3 extends over 16 amino acids. V was trimmed by 6 bases and J by 3 bases, leaving 18 bases between them. DNA of the CDR3: TGTGCCAGCAGCCTAAGAGGAGGGCAGTTCAATCAGCCCCAGCATTTT. This translates into CASSLRGGQFNQPQHF.

This chain links TRBV2 with TRBJ2-3; D is unresolved. The V end lost 11 bases, the J end lost 0 bases, and 12 bases lay between the germline ends. The CDR3 sequence is 13 residues long. The germline gives CDR1 SNHLY, CDR2 FYNNEI. The CDR3 bases are TGTGCCCTGCTGGGTATTAGCACAGATACGCAGTATTTT. Amino acid sequence: CALLGISTDTQYF. Full variable domain (rest looked up from reference TRBV2 and TRBJ2-3): EPEVTQTPSHQVTQMGQEVILRCVPISNHLYFYWYRQILGQKVEFLVSFYNNEISEKSEIFDDQFSVERPDGSNFTLKIRSTKLEDSAMYFCALLGISTDTQYFGPGTRLTVL.

The J gene is TRBJ2-4, the V gene TRBV7-2; tentatively, D is TRBD2 (6 bases). The CDR3 runs to 15 residues. CDR1 is SGHTA and CDR2 is FQGNSA in the germline V gene. Trimming took 1 base from V and 2 from J, leaving 9 bases between them. CDR3 DNA sequence: TGTGCCAGCAGCTTAGTCGGGGGAACCAAAAACATTCAGTACTTC. This encodes CASSLVGGTKNIQYF.

V gene TRBV4-1 combines with J gene TRBJ1-1; no definite D call. This CDR3 spans 15 amino acids. In germline, CDR1 is MGHRA, CDR2 YSYEKL. Trimming took 6 bases from V and 0 from J, leaving 14 bases between them. DNA of the CDR3: TGCGCCAGCAGGAGGAGGAGGGATCTGAACACTGAAGCTTTCTTT. Its translation is CASRRRRDLNTEAFF.

Sample share makes this clonotype medium-sized (0.01 to 0.1%). The rearrangement links TRBV4-1 to TRBJ2-5, with D unresolved. The CDR3 runs 13 residues. Trimming shortened V by 2 bases and J by 5 bases, and 9 bases separated the two germline ends. Germline V gene data show CDR1 as MGHRA and CDR2 as YSYEKL. The CDR3: CASSQTQMETQYF. The CDR3 nucleotides read TGCGCCAGCAGCCAAACCCAGATGGAGACCCAGTACTTC.

The V call is TRBV20-1, the J call TRBJ2-7; 7 bases align to TRBD2. The CDR3 runs to 14 residues. Unmatched junction bases numbered 7, after V lost 0 bases and J lost 5 bases. CDR1 is DFQATT and CDR2 is SNEGSKA in the germline V gene (reference sequence). CDR3 sequence (DNA): TGCAGTGCTAGAGATGGGAGGGTAGGTAACGAGCAGTACTTC. Its translation: CSARDGRVGNEQYF.

The chain has TRBV7-2 and TRBJ2-7, with D hard to call. The CDR3 is 12 residues long. Looked up from germline, CDR1 is SGHTA and CDR2 is FQGNSA. V lost 2 bases, J lost 5 bases, and 7 bases lay in between. The CDR3 sequence is CASSLFLDEQYF. CDR3 nucleotide sequence: TGTGCCAGCAGCTTATTTTTGGACGAGCAGTACTTC.

This chain connects TRBV19 to TRBJ2-2; D is uncertain. This CDR3 is 14 amino acids long. Germline values: CDR1 LNHDA, CDR2 SQIVND (reference sequence). Between the trimmed V and J ends, which lost 10 bases and 0 bases, there was a span of 12 bases. The CDR3 loop is CATKNGPNTGELFF. CDR3 nucleotide sequence: TGTGCCACCAAAAATGGGCCGAACACCGGGGAGCTGTTTTTT.

By proportion, this clonotype is medium-sized. The gene calls are TRBV6-4 and TRBJ2-1; TRBD2 matches at 12 bases. V shed 2 bases, J shed 7 bases, and the junction held 0 bases outside the gene matches. This CDR3 is 14 amino acids long. Germline V gene lookup returns CDR1 MRHNA and CDR2 SNTAGT. The CDR3 nucleotides read TGTGCCAGCAGTGACGGGACTAGCGGGAATGAGCAGTTCTTC. It translates to CASSDGTSGNEQFF.

The V and J genes are TRBV27 and TRBJ1-4, with D tentatively TRBD1 (6 bases). This CDR3 region has 17 residues. Germline lookup yields CDR1 MNHEY and CDR2 SMNVEV (reference sequence). Trimming removed 1 base at V and 8 bases at J, with 20 bases between. The CDR3 sequence: CASSLLSGGAVREKLFF. The CDR3 DNA is TGTGCCAGCAGTTTATTGAGCGGGGGCGCCGTCAGAGAAAAACTGTTTTTT.

The CDR3 is CASSSTTVYEQYF. For the CDR3, the DNA is TGTGCCAGCAGTTCCACGACAGTTTACGAGCAGTACTTC. This sequence joins TRBV6-5 and TRBJ2-7; tentatively, D is TRBD1 (5 bases). This CDR3 has 13 amino acids. Deletions cut 4 bases from V and 4 bases from J, with 11 bases between. CDR1 is MNHEY, CDR2 SVGAGI, per germline.

Sample share makes this clonotype medium-sized (0.01 to 0.1%). V usage is TRBV7-9 and J usage is TRBJ1-2; D remains ambiguous. This CDR3 has 17 amino acids. Germline CDR1 SEHNR, CDR2 FQNEAQ (reference sequence). V lost 5 bases and J lost 3, with 22 bases in between. As DNA, the CDR3 is TGTGCCAGCAGCAGCGGCTTGACGCCCCCTCTTCACTATGGCTACACCTTC. This sequence encodes CASSSGLTPPLHYGYTF.

This clonotype has just one count. V usage is TRBV19 and J usage is TRBJ1-1; D unresolved. V lost 2 bases and J lost 2, with 9 bases in between. This CDR3 spans 14 amino acids. Germline CDR1 reads LNHDA; CDR2 reads SQIVND (reference sequence). Here the CDR3 reads CASSIISGNTEAFF. CDR3 nucleotide sequence: TGTGCCAGTAGTATAATCTCAGGAAACACTGAAGCTTTCTTT.

This clonotype was seen only a few times. The V gene is TRBV9, the J gene TRBJ1-6; 7 bases are shared with TRBD1. Germline CDR1 is SGDLS and CDR2 is YYNGEE. The junction had 5 bases not matched to a gene; V was cut back by 7 bases and J by 7 bases. This CDR3 comprises 13 residues. The CDR3 here is CASQAGGNSPLHF. The CDR3 DNA reads TGTGCCAGCCAGGCAGGGGGGAATTCACCCCTCCACTTT. Drawing the rest from reference TRBV9 and TRBJ1-6, the complete variable domain is DSGVTQTPKHLITATGQRVTLRCSPRSGDLSVYWYQQSLDQGLQFLIQYYNGEERAKGNILERFSAQQFPDLHSELNLSSLELGDSALYFCASQAGGNSPLHFGNGTRLTVT.

By share of the sample, this clonotype is medium-sized. The CDR3 region has the DNA TGTGCCAGCAGTTACTGGCGACTAGCGGGGCACAATGAGCAGTTCTTC. It specifies CASSYWRLAGHNEQFF. V and J are TRBV6-6 and TRBJ2-1; 11 bases are a match to TRBD2. Unmatched junction bases numbered 4, after V lost 1 base and J lost 5 bases. The germline CDR1 and CDR2 sequences are MNHNY and SVGAGI (reference sequence). There are 16 residues in the CDR3.

In its sample, this clonotype is medium-sized. The V call is TRBV7-8, the J call TRBJ2-4, with a weak D call TRBD1 (5 bases). V was cut by 3 bases and J by 1 base, with 7 bases left in between. Germline values: CDR1 SGHVS, CDR2 FQNEAQ. The CDR3 sequence is 14 residues long. CDR3 bases: TGTGCCAGCAGCTTGACAGTGGCCAAAAACATTCAGTACTTC. Its translation: CASSLTVAKNIQYF.